A selection of T cell receptor beta chains follows, all from one sample in a study of T cells in localized non-small cell lung cancer. This table comes from immunoSEQ multiplex PCR, and its TCRdb copy is limited to in-frame clones, with some not included. The sample has about 1,700 clones, about 20% seen once. Sequences were derived from normal lung tissue next to the tumor, sampled before any cancer treatment. The receptors here all came from a man aged 40 to 69 with stage I lung adenocarcinoma. Both conserved end residues are part of each CDR3. Each record gives: D gene, V gene, J gene, clone size, CDR3 protein, CDR3 DNA. The D gene is left open where the match is weak. Clone size is stated in some rows and not others, as once, few, many or a class when expanded.

d_call: -; v_call: TRBV30; j_call: TRBJ1-2; clone_size: few; cdr3_aa: CAWSNAGSYGYTF; cdr3_nt: TGTGCCTGGAGTAACGCAGGTTCCTATGGCTACACCTTC
d_call: TRBD2; v_call: TRBV25-1; j_call: TRBJ2-5; clone_size: -; cdr3_aa: CASSEAKRGVQETQYF; cdr3_nt: TGTGCCAGCAGTGAAGCAAAGCGGGGGGTCCAAGAGACCCAGTACTTC
d_call: TRBD1; v_call: TRBV6-8; j_call: TRBJ2-6; clone_size: -; cdr3_aa: CASSVYRGYGANVLTF; cdr3_nt: TGTGCCAGCAGTGTCTACAGGGGCTATGGGGCCAACGTCCTGACTTTC
d_call: TRBD1; v_call: TRBV6-8; j_call: TRBJ1-2; clone_size: -; cdr3_aa: CASAETGTNYGYTF; cdr3_nt: TGTGCCAGCGCCGAGACAGGGACTAACTATGGCTACACCTTC
d_call: -; v_call: TRBV6-8; j_call: TRBJ1-2; clone_size: -; cdr3_aa: CASSYSLQGGYGYTF; cdr3_nt: TGTGCCAGCAGTTACTCGTTGCAGGGCGGGTATGGCTACACCTTC
d_call: -; v_call: TRBV28; j_call: TRBJ2-7; clone_size: -; cdr3_aa: CASSLGQTIYEQYF; cdr3_nt: TGTGCCAGCAGTTTAGGACAGACCATCTACGAGCAGTACTTC
d_call: TRBD2; v_call: TRBV19; j_call: TRBJ2-1; clone_size: once; cdr3_aa: CASSIITSGSGEQFF; cdr3_nt: TGTGCCAGTAGTATAATCACTAGCGGGAGTGGTGAGCAGTTCTTC
d_call: -; v_call: TRBV19; j_call: TRBJ2-1; clone_size: -; cdr3_aa: CASSITFPPGDQFF; cdr3_nt: TGTGCCAGTAGTATAACCTTCCCCCCGGGGGACCAGTTCTTC
d_call: TRBD1; v_call: TRBV28; j_call: TRBJ1-4; clone_size: -; cdr3_aa: CASRHSGTGGEKLFF; cdr3_nt: TGTGCCAGCAGGCATTCCGGGACAGGGGGCGAAAAACTGTTTTTT
d_call: TRBD2; v_call: TRBV9; j_call: TRBJ2-5; clone_size: -; cdr3_aa: CASSVAGGPQETQYF; cdr3_nt: TGTGCCAGCAGCGTAGCGGGGGGGCCGCAAGAGACCCAGTACTTC
d_call: -; v_call: TRBV12-5; j_call: TRBJ2-5; clone_size: few; cdr3_aa: CASTSRAETQYF; cdr3_nt: TGTGCCAGCACCTCCCGGGCGGAGACCCAGTACTTC
d_call: -; v_call: TRBV9; j_call: TRBJ2-5; clone_size: -; cdr3_aa: CASSVSPGHSETQYF; cdr3_nt: TGTGCCAGCAGCGTATCCCCCGGACATTCAGAGACCCAGTACTTC
d_call: TRBD1; v_call: TRBV11-3; j_call: TRBJ1-2; clone_size: few; cdr3_aa: CASSLDPGQGQGYTF; cdr3_nt: TGTGCCAGCAGCCTAGACCCGGGACAGGGCCAAGGCTACACCTTC
d_call: -; v_call: TRBV6-8; j_call: TRBJ1-6; clone_size: few; cdr3_aa: CASTRSSYNSPLHF; cdr3_nt: TGTGCCAGCACTCGGAGCTCCTATAATTCACCCCTCCACTTT
d_call: TRBD1; v_call: TRBV5-1; j_call: TRBJ1-1; clone_size: -; cdr3_aa: CASISGTVNTEAFF; cdr3_nt: TGCGCCAGCATATCCGGGACAGTCAACACTGAAGCTTTCTTT
d_call: -; v_call: TRBV11-3; j_call: TRBJ2-1; clone_size: medium-sized; cdr3_aa: CASSSTGDGYNEQFF; cdr3_nt: TGTGCCAGCAGCTCCACTGGGGACGGCTACAATGAGCAGTTCTTC
d_call: TRBD1; v_call: TRBV11-3; j_call: TRBJ2-7; clone_size: few; cdr3_aa: CASSSRRDREFDEQYF; cdr3_nt: TGTGCCAGCAGCTCCCGACGGGACAGGGAATTCGACGAGCAGTACTTC
d_call: TRBD1; v_call: TRBV6-8; j_call: TRBJ1-4; clone_size: few; cdr3_aa: CASSSQGATNEKLFF; cdr3_nt: TGTGCCAGCAGTTCACAGGGGGCAACTAATGAAAAACTGTTTTTT
d_call: TRBD2; v_call: TRBV9; j_call: TRBJ2-1; clone_size: medium-sized; cdr3_aa: CASSVVSGGTYNEQFF; cdr3_nt: TGTGCCAGCAGCGTAGTGTCGGGGGGGACCTACAATGAGCAGTTCTTC
d_call: TRBD2; v_call: TRBV18; j_call: TRBJ2-1; clone_size: once; cdr3_aa: CASSPPGGSSYNEQFF; cdr3_nt: TGTGCCAGCTCACCTCCTGGCGGGAGTTCCTACAATGAGCAGTTCTTC
d_call: TRBD1; v_call: TRBV29-1; j_call: TRBJ2-1; clone_size: -; cdr3_aa: CSVEWRDRGYNEQFF; cdr3_nt: TGCAGCGTTGAATGGCGGGACAGGGGGTACAATGAGCAGTTCTTC
d_call: -; v_call: TRBV14; j_call: TRBJ1-1; clone_size: -; cdr3_aa: CASSQYSGWNTEAFF; cdr3_nt: TGTGCCAGCAGCCAGTACAGTGGGTGGAACACTGAAGCTTTCTTT
d_call: -; v_call: TRBV5-1; j_call: TRBJ1-1; clone_size: few; cdr3_aa: CASSQAGVPNTEAFF; cdr3_nt: TGCGCCAGCAGCCAGGCCGGGGTGCCGAACACTGAAGCTTTCTTT
d_call: -; v_call: TRBV11-3; j_call: TRBJ2-7; clone_size: medium-sized; cdr3_aa: CASSPWAGPSSYEQYF; cdr3_nt: TGTGCCAGCAGTCCGTGGGCGGGGCCAAGCTCCTACGAGCAGTACTTC
d_call: -; v_call: TRBV23-1; j_call: TRBJ1-1; clone_size: -; cdr3_aa: CASSQSLWNTEAFF; cdr3_nt: TGCGCCAGCAGTCAATCGTTGTGGAACACTGAAGCTTTCTTT
d_call: TRBD2; v_call: TRBV9; j_call: TRBJ2-1; clone_size: few; cdr3_aa: CASRETSGSNNEQFF; cdr3_nt: TGTGCCAGCAGGGAGACTAGCGGGAGCAACAATGAGCAGTTCTTC
d_call: TRBD2; v_call: TRBV11-3; j_call: TRBJ2-3; clone_size: medium-sized; cdr3_aa: CASSSGGLAGGYTDTQYF; cdr3_nt: TGTGCCAGCAGCTCCGGGGGACTAGCGGGAGGCTACACAGATACGCAGTATTTT
d_call: -; v_call: TRBV11-3; j_call: TRBJ2-5; clone_size: -; cdr3_aa: CASSLDGVGGETQYF; cdr3_nt: TGTGCCAGCAGCTTAGATGGGGTCGGAGGGGAGACCCAGTACTTC
d_call: -; v_call: TRBV23-1; j_call: TRBJ2-3; clone_size: large; cdr3_aa: CASGSRGLSTDTQYF; cdr3_nt: TGCGCCAGCGGCTCCCGGGGGTTGAGCACAGATACGCAGTATTTT
d_call: TRBD1; v_call: TRBV28; j_call: TRBJ1-2; clone_size: -; cdr3_aa: CASSFRTGGWRYGYTF; cdr3_nt: TGTGCCAGCAGTTTCCGGACAGGGGGCTGGAGGTATGGCTACACCTTC
d_call: -; v_call: TRBV11-3; j_call: TRBJ2-3; clone_size: few; cdr3_aa: CASSFGGITDTQYF; cdr3_nt: TGTGCCAGCAGCTTCGGTGGGATCACAGATACGCAGTATTTT
d_call: -; v_call: TRBV28; j_call: TRBJ2-2; clone_size: few; cdr3_aa: CASSKTRNTGELFF; cdr3_nt: TGTGCCAGCAGTAAGACTAGAAACACCGGGGAGCTGTTTTTT
d_call: -; v_call: TRBV19; j_call: TRBJ2-2; clone_size: -; cdr3_aa: CASSIQASRAGELFF; cdr3_nt: TGTGCCAGTAGTATACAGGCCTCGAGGGCCGGGGAGCTGTTTTTT
d_call: TRBD2; v_call: TRBV6-1; j_call: TRBJ2-1; clone_size: -; cdr3_aa: CASSEGPSGSYEQFF; cdr3_nt: TGTGCCAGCAGTGAAGGTCCTAGCGGGTCTTATGAGCAGTTCTTC
d_call: -; v_call: TRBV6-8; j_call: TRBJ1-1; clone_size: -; cdr3_aa: CASSPTSQNTEAFF; cdr3_nt: TGTGCCAGCAGTCCGACATCCCAGAACACTGAAGCTTTCTTT
d_call: TRBD1; v_call: TRBV18; j_call: TRBJ1-2; clone_size: -; cdr3_aa: CASSPAGGAEYGYTF; cdr3_nt: TGTGCCAGCTCACCGGCAGGGGGCGCGGAGTATGGCTACACCTTC
d_call: TRBD1; v_call: TRBV6-8; j_call: TRBJ1-6; clone_size: -; cdr3_aa: CASGRGDRDSPLHF; cdr3_nt: TGTGCCAGCGGAAGGGGGGACAGGGATTCACCCCTCCACTTT
d_call: -; v_call: TRBV6-8; j_call: TRBJ2-7; clone_size: -; cdr3_aa: CASRSEAGVYYEQYF; cdr3_nt: TGTGCCAGCAGGTCCGAGGCAGGTGTCTACTACGAGCAGTACTTC
d_call: -; v_call: TRBV6-8; j_call: TRBJ2-3; clone_size: -; cdr3_aa: CASSSRTSSTDTQYF; cdr3_nt: TGTGCCAGCAGTTCAAGAACCTCTAGCACAGATACGCAGTATTTT
d_call: TRBD1; v_call: TRBV5-1; j_call: TRBJ2-1; clone_size: -; cdr3_aa: CASTPGQGTYNEQFF; cdr3_nt: TGCGCCAGCACTCCCGGACAGGGGACCTACAATGAGCAGTTCTTC
d_call: TRBD1; v_call: TRBV6-8; j_call: TRBJ1-6; clone_size: -; cdr3_aa: CASSYTTGDDSPLHF; cdr3_nt: TGTGCCAGCAGTTACACAACAGGGGATGACTCACCCCTCCACTTT